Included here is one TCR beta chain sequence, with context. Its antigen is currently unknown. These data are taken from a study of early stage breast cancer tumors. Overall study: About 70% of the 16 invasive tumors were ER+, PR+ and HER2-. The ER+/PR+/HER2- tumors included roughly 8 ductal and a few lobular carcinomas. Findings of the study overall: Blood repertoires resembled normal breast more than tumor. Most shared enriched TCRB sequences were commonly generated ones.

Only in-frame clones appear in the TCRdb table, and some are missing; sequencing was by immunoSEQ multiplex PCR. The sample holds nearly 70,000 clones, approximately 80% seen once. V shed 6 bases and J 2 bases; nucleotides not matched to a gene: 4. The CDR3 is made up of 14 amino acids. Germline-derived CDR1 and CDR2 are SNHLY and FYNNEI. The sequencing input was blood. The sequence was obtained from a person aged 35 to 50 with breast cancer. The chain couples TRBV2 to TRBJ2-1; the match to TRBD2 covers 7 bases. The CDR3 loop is CASRWEGPYNEQFF. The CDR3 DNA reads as TGTGCCAGCAGGTGGGAGGGCCCCTACAATGAGCAGTTCTTC.